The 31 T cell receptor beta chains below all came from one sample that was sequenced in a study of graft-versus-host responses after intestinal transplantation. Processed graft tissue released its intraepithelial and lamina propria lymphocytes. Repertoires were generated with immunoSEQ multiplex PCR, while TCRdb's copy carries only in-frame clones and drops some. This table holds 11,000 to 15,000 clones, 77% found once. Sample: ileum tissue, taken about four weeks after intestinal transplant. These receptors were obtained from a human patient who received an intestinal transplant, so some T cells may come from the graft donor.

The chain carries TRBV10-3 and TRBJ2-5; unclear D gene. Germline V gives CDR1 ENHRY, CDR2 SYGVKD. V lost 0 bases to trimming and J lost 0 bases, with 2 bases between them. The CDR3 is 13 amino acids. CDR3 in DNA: TGTGCCATCAGTGAGTCCGACCAAGAGACCCAGTACTTC. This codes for CAISESDQETQYF.

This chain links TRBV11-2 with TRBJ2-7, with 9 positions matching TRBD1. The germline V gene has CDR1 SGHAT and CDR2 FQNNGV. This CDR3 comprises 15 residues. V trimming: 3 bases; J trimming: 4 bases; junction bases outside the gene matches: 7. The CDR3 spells CASSFPGTGQYEQYV. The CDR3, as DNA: TGTGCCAGCAGCTTCCCCGGGACAGGGCAATACGAGCAGTACGTC.

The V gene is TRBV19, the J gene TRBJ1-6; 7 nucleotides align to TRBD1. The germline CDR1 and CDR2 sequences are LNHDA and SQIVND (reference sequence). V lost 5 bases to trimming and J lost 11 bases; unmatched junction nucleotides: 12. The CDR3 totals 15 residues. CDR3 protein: CASSPSTGQLAPLHF. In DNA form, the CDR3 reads TGTGCCAGTAGTCCCAGTACGGGACAGCTAGCACCCCTCCACTTT.

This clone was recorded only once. CDR3 in amino acids: CASSQEGDREKLFF. The CDR3 nucleotides are TGCGCCAGCAGCCAAGAAGGTGACAGGGAAAAACTGTTTTTT. The rearrangement links TRBV4-3 to TRBJ1-4; D is perhaps TRBD1 (6 bases). V lost 0 bases to trimming and J lost 8 bases, with 10 bases between them. CDR1 LGHNA and CDR2 YSLEER come from the germline V gene. This CDR3 has 14 residues.

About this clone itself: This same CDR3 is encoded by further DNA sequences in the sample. CDR3 residues: CAWSSQGVANQPQHF. The DNA of the CDR3 is TGTGCCTGGAGTTCTCAGGGGGTGGCCAATCAGCCCCAGCATTTT. The gene calls are TRBV30 and TRBJ1-5; 7 bases match TRBD1. Germline V gene data show CDR1 as GTSNPN and CDR2 as SVGIG (reference sequence). The CDR3 runs to 15 residues. V dropped 2 bases and J dropped 3; count of bases not matched to a gene: 7.

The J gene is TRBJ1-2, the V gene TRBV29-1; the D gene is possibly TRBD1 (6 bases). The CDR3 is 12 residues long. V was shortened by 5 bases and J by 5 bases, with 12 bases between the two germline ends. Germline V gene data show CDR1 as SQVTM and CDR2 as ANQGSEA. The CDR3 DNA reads TGCAGCGTTTTGACAGGAAGATATGGCTACACCTTC. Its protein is CSVLTGRYGYTF.

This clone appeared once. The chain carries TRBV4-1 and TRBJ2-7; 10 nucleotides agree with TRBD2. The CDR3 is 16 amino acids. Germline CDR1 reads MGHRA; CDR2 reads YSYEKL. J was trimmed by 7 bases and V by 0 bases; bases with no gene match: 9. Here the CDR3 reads CASSQDKAGGREEQYF. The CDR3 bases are TGCGCCAGCAGCCAAGATAAAGCGGGAGGGCGGGAAGAGCAGTACTTC.

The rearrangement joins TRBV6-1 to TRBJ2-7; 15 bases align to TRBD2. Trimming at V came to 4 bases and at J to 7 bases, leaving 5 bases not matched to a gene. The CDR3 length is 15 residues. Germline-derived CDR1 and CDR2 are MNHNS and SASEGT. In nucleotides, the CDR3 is TGTGCCAGCAGTGGGACTAGCGGGGGGGCGGGGGAGCAGTACGTC. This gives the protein CASSGTSGGAGEQYV.

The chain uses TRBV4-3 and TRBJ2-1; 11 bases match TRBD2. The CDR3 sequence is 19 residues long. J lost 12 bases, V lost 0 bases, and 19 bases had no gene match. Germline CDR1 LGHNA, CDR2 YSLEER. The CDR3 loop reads CASSQESATGTSGKSRQFF. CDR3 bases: TGCGCCAGCAGCCAAGAGAGCGCAACAGGGACTAGCGGAAAAAGCAGGCAGTTCTTC.

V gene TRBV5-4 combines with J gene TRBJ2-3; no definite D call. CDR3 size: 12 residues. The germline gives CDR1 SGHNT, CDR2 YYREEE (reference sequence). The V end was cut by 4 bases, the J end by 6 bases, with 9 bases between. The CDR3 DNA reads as TGTGCCAGCAGCGTTCCCCGGGATACGCAGTATTTT. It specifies CASSVPRDTQYF.

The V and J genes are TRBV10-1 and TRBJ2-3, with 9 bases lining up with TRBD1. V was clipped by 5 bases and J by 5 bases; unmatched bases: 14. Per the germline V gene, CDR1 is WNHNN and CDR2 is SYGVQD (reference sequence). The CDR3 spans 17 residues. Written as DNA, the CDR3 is TGCGCCAGCAGTCCGGTGGTTGGACAGGGGCAAGGAGATACGCAGTATTTT. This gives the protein CASSPVVGQGQGDTQYF.

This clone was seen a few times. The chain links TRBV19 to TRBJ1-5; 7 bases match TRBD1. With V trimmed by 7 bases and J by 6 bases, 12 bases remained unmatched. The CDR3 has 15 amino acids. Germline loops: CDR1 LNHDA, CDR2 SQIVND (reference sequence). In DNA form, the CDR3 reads TGTGCCAGTATAGACCACAGGGGTGATCGTCAGCCCCAGCATTTT. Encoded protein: CASIDHRGDRQPQHF.

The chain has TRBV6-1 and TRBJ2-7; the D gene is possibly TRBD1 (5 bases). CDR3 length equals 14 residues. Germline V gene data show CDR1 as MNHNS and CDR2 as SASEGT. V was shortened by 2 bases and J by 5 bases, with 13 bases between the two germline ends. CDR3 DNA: TGTGCCAGCAGTGAATGGTCCAGGGCCGACGAGCAGTACGTC. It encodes CASSEWSRADEQYV.

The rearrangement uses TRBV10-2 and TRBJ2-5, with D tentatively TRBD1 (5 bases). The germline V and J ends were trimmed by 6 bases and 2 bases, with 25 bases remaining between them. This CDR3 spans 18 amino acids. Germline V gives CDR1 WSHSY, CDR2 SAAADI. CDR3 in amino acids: CASRGLGFYWRTQETQYF. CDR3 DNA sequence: TGCGCCAGCAGGGGTTTAGGGTTTTACTGGCGGACACAAGAGACCCAGTACTTC.

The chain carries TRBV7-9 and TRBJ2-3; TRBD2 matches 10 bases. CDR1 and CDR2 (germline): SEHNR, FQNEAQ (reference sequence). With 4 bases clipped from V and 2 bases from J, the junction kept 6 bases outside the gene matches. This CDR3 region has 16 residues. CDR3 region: CASSSVAGGPTDTQYF. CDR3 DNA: TGTGCCAGCAGCTCGGTAGCGGGGGGCCCCACAGATACGCAGTATTTT.

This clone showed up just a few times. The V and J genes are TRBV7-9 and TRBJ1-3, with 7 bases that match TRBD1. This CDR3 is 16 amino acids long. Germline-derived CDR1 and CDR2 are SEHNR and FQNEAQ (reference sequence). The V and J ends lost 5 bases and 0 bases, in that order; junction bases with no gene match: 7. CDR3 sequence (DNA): TGTGCCAGCAGCGCATACAGGGGACGCTCTGGAAACACCATATATTTT. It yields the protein CASSAYRGRSGNTIYF.

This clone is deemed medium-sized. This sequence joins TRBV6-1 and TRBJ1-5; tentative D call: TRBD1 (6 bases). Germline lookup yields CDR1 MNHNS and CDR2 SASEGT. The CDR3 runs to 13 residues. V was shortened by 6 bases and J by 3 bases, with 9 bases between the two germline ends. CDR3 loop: CASRDSNNQPQHF. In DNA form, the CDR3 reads TGTGCCAGCAGGGACAGCAACAATCAGCCCCAGCATTTT.

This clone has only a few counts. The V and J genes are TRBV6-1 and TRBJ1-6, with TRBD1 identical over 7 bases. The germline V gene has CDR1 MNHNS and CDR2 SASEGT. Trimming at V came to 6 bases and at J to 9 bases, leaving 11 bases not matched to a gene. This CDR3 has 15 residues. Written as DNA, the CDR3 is TGTGCCAGCAGGCAAACAGGGGACGGTCGTTCACCCCTCCACTTT. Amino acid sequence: CASRQTGDGRSPLHF.

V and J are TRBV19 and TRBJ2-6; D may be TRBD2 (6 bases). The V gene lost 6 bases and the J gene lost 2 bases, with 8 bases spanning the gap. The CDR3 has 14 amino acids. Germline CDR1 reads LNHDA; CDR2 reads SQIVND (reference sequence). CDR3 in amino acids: CASSRRAGANVLTF. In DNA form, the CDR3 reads TGTGCCAGTAGCCGGAGGGCTGGGGCCAACGTCCTGACTTTC.

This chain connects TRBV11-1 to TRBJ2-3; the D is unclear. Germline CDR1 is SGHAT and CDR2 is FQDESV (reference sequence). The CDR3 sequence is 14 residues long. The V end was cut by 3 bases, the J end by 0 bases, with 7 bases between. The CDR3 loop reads CASSFETSTDTQYF. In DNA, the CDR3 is TGTGCCAGCAGCTTCGAGACTAGCACAGATACGCAGTATTTT.

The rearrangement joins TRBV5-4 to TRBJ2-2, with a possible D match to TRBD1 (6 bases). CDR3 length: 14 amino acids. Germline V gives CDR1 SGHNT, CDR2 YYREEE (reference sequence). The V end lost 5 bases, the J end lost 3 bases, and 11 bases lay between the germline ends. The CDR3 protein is CASSTGSDTGELFF. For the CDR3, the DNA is TGTGCCAGCAGTACAGGGTCGGACACCGGGGAGCTGTTTTTT.

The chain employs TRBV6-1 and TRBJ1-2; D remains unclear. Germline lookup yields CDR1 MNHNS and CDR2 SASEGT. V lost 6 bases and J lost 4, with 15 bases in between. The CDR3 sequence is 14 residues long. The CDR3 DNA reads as TGTGCCAGCAGACGTGGGGTCGGGATCTATGGCTACACCTTC. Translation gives CASRRGVGIYGYTF.

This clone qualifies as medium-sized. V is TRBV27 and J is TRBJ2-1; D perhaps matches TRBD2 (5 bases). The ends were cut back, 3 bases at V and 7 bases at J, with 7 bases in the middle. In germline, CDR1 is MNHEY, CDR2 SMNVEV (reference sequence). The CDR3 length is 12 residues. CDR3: CASSLGENEQFF. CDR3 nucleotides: TGTGCCAGCAGTTTGGGAGAAAATGAGCAGTTCTTC.

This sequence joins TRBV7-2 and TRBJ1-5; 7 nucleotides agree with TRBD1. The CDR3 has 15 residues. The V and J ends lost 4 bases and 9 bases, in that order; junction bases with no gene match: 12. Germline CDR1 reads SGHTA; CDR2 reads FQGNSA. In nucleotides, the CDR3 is TGTGCCAGCAGCTATCGACAGGGCGGGGGGCGGCCCCAGCATTTT. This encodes CASSYRQGGGRPQHF.

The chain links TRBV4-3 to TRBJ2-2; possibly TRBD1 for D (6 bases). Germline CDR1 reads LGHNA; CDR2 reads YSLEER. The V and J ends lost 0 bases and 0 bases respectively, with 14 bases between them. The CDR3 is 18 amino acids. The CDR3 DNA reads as TGCGCCAGCAGCCAAGATAGGGTTTGGACAGCGAACACCGGGGAGCTGTTTTTT. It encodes CASSQDRVWTANTGELFF.

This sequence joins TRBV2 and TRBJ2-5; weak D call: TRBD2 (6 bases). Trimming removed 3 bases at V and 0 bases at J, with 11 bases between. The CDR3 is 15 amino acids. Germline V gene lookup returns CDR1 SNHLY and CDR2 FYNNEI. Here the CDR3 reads CASSEEGTYQETQYF. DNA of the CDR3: TGTGCCAGCAGTGAGGAGGGAACGTACCAAGAGACCCAGTACTTC.

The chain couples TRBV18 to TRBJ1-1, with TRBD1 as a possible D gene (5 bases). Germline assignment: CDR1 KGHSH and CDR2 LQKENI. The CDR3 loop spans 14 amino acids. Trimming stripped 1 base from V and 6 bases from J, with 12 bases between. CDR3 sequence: CASSPLQTAAEAFF. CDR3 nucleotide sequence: TGTGCCAGCTCACCACTTCAGACAGCCGCTGAAGCTTTCTTT.

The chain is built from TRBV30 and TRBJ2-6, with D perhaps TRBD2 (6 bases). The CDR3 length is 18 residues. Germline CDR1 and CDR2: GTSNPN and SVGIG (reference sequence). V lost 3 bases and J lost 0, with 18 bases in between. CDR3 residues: CAWRTFGGASSGANVLTF. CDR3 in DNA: TGTGCCTGGAGGACCTTCGGAGGGGCGAGCTCTGGGGCCAACGTCCTGACTTTC.

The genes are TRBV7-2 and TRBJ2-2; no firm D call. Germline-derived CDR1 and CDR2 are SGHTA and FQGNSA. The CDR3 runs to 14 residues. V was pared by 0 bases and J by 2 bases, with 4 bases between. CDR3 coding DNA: TGTGCCAGCAGCTTAGCCAGAAACACCGGGGAGCTGTTTTTT. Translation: CASSLARNTGELFF.

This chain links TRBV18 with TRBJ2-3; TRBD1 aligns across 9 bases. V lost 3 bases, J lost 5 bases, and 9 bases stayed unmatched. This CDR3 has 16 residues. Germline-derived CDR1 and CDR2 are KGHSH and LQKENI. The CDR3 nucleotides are TGTGCCAGCTCACCGGGACAGGGCCGTCACGTAGATACGCAGTATTTT. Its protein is CASSPGQGRHVDTQYF.

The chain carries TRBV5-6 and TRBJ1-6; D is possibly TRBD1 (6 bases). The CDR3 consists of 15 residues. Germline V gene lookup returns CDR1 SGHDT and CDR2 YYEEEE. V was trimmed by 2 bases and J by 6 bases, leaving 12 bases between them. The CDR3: CASSFGGQGNSPLHF. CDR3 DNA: TGTGCCAGCAGCTTTGGGGGCCAGGGTAATTCACCCCTCCACTTT.